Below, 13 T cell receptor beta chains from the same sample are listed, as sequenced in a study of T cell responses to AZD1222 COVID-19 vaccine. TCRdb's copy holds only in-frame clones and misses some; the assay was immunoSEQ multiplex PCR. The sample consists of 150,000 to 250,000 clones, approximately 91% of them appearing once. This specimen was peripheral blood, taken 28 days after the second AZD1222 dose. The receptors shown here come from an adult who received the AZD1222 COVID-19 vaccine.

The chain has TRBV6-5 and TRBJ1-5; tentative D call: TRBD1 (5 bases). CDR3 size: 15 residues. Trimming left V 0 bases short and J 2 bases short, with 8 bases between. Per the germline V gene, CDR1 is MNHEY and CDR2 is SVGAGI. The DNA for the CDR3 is TGTGCCAGCAGTTACTCGGACAACCGCAATCAGCCCCAGCATTTT. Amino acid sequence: CASSYSDNRNQPQHF.

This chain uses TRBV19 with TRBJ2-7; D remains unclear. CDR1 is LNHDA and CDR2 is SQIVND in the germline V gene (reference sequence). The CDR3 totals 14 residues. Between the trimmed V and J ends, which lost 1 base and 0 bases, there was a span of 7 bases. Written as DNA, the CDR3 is TGTGCCAGTAGTATAGTTCCTAGCTCCTACGAGCAGTACTTC. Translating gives CASSIVPSSYEQYF.

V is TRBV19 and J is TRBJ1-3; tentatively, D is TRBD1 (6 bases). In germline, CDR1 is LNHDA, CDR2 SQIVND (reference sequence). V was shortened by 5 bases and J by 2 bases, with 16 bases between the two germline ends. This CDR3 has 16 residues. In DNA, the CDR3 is TGTGCCAGTAGTCCCCGGACAGCTCTCACTGGAAACACCATATATTTT. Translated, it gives CASSPRTALTGNTIYF.

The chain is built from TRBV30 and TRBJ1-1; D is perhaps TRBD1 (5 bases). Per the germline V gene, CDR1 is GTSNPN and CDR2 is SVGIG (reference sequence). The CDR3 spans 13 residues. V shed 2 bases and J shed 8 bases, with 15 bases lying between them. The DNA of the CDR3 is TGTGCCTGGAGTCCCCGGACAACGGAAGAAGCTTTCTTT. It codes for CAWSPRTTEEAFF.

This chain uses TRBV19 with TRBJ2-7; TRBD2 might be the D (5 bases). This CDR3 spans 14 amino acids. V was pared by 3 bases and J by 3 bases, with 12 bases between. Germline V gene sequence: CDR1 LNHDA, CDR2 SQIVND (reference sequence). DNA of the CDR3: TGTGCCAGTAGTATGGAGGACGGTAGCTACGAGCAGTACTTC. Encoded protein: CASSMEDGSYEQYF.

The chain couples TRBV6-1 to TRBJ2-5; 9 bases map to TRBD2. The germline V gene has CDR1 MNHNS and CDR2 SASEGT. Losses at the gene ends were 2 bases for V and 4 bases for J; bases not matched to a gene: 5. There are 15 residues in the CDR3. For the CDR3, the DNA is TGTGCCAGCAGTGAACGCGGGAGGGCCAGAGAGACCCAGTACTTC. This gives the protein CASSERGRARETQYF.

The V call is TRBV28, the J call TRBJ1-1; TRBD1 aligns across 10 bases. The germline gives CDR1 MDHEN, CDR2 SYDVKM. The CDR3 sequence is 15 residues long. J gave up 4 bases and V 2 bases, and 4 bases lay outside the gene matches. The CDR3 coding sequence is TGTGCCAGCAGTTTACCCCGGACAGGGGGCACTGAAGCTTTCTTT. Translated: CASSLPRTGGTEAFF.

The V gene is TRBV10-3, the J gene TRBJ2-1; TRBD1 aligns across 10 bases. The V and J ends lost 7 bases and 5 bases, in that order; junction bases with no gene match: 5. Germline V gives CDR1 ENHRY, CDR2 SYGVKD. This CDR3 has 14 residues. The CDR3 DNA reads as TGTGCCATCATGGGACAGGGGTTTCACAATGAGCAGTTCTTC. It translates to CAIMGQGFHNEQFF.

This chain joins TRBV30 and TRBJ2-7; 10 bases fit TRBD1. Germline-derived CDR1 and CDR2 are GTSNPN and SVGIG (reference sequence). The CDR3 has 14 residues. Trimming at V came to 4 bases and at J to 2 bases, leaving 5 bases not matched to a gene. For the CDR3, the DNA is TGTGCCTGGAACCGGGACAGGGGAACCTACGAGCAGTACTTC. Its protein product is CAWNRDRGTYEQYF.

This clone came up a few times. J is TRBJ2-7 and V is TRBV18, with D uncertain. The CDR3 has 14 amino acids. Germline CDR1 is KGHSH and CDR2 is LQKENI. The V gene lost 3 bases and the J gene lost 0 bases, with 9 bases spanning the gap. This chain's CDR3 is CASSPEPGSYEQYF. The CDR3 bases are TGTGCCAGCTCACCGGAACCCGGCTCCTACGAGCAGTACTTC. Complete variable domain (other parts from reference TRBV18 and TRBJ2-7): NAGVMQNPRHLVRRRGQEARLRCSPMKGHSHVYWYRQLPEEGLKFMVYLQKENIIDESGMPKERFSAEFPKEGPSILRIQQVVRGDSAAYFCASSPEPGSYEQYFGPGTRLTVT.

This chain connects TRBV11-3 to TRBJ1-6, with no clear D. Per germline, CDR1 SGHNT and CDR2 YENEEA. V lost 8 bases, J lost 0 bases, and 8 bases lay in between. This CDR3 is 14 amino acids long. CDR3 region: CASQGSSYNSPLHF. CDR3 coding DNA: TGTGCCAGCCAAGGGAGCTCCTATAATTCACCCCTCCACTTT. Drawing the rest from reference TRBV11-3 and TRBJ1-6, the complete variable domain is EAGVVQSPRYKIIEKKQPVAFWCNPISGHNTLYWYLQNLGQGPELLIRYENEEAVDDSQLPKDRFSAERLKGVDSTLKIQPAELGDSAVYLCASQGSSYNSPLHFGNGTRLTVT.

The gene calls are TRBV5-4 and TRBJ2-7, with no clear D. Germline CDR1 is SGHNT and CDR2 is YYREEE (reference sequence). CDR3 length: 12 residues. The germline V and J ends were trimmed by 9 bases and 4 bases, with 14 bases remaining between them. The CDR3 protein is CAMASGSYEQYF. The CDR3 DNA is TGTGCCATGGCCTCGGGTAGTTACGAGCAGTACTTC.

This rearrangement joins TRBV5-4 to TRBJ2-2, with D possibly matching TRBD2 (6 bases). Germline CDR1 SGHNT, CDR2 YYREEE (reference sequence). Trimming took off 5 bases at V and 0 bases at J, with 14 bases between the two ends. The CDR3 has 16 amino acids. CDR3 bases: TGTGCCAGCAGTGATAGGCTAGCGCCGAACACCGGGGAGCTGTTTTTT. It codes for CASSDRLAPNTGELFF.